This T cell receptor beta chain was captured in a study of T-cell reconstitution after alpha-beta-depleted transplantation in children. In this sample, this clonotype turned up a few times. The germline V gene encodes CDR1 SGHDT and CDR2 YYEEEE. The V gene lost 2 bases and the J gene lost 4 bases, with 9 bases spanning the gap. This CDR3 is built from 13 residues. Unique molecular identifiers featured in how the TCRbeta library was prepared. TCRdb reprocessed the PCR reads with MiXCR, giving one entry per CDR3 protein. This table has 600,000 to 700,000 distinct CDR3 sequences, 15% to 20% appearing once.

This sample comprised PBMCs from the stem cell graft donor, obtained from the stem cell graft. This receptor was identified in a human donor who donated a stem cell graft to a child with acute myeloid leukemia. The chain couples TRBV5-6 to TRBJ1-2; D uncertain. Written as DNA, the CDR3 is TGTGCCAGCAGCTTTAGTGATTTCTATGGCTACACCTTC. It translates to CASSFSDFYGYTF.